This entry lists 2 T cell receptor beta chains sequenced from one sample in a study of T-cell reconstitution after alpha-beta-depleted transplantation in children. Preparing the TCRbeta library involved the use of unique molecular identifiers. TCRdb independently ran MiXCR on the PCR reads; one entry per CDR3 protein. The sample lists 500,000 to 750,000 distinct CDR3 sequences, over 20% occurring once. The sample was PBMCs, taken before TCRalphabeta/CD19-depleted stem cell transplant. The receptor source for this set is a boy younger than two with Wiskott-Aldrich syndrome, due to receive a stem cell transplant.

In this sample, this clonotype turned up a few times. The gene calls are TRBV29-1 and TRBJ2-1, with TRBD2 as a possible D gene (7 bases). The CDR3 contains 15 residues. Germline assignment: CDR1 SQVTM and CDR2 ANQGSEA. Trimming left V 7 bases short and J 4 bases short, with 20 bases between. The CDR3 region has the DNA TGCAGCGCTGTACGCGGGGAGGGGGGGTACAATGAGCAGTTCTTC. As protein: CSAVRGEGGYNEQFF.

The sample holds a few counts of this clonotype. This chain links TRBV12-3 or TRBV12-4 with TRBJ2-1; 8 bases are shared with TRBD2. With 6 bases clipped from V and 9 bases from J, the junction kept 13 bases outside the gene matches. CDR3 length: 15 residues. DNA of the CDR3: TGTGCCAGCAGCAGAGTGTCCTCGGGAGGGCCTGAGCAGTTCTTC. Amino acid sequence: CASSRVSSGGPEQFF.